This TCR beta chain emerged from a study of T cell changes during pregnancy in multiple sclerosis. This CDR3 is 15 amino acids long. The ends lost 3 bases at V and 4 bases at J; junction bases unmatched: 7. Germline CDR1 and CDR2: SGHTA and FQGNSA. The method was immunoSEQ multiplex PCR; TCRdb's version includes in-frame clones alone and lacks a portion of them. Counted here are some 74,000 clones, roughly 90% occurring once; the ten biggest clones make up approximately 4%. The clonotype was recovered from a female donor in good health, enrolled as a control in a pregnancy study. V gene TRBV7-2 combines with J gene TRBJ2-5; the match to TRBD1 covers 8 bases. The sequencing here drew on peripheral blood, taken after pregnancy. In DNA form, the CDR3 reads TGTGCCAGCAGCTTTCGGACAGGGAGGTCAGAGACCCAGTACTTC. Residues: CASSFRTGRSETQYF. The entire variable domain, with the rest obtained from reference TRBV7-2 and TRBJ2-5, is as follows: GAGVSQSPSNKVTEKGKDVELRCDPISGHTALYWYRQSLGQGLEFLIYFQGNSAPDKSGLPSDRFSAERTGGSVSTLTIQRTQQEDSAVYLCASSFRTGRSETQYFGPGTRLLVL.